Sequencing of this T cell receptor (beta chain) was carried out in a study of CD8 T cells in Susac syndrome. Random hexamers served to reverse transcribe roughly 0.5 to 1 ug RNA. The authors amplified TCR beta CDR3 across 54 Vbeta and 13 Jbeta using immunoSEQ multiplex PCR. TCRdb passed the immunoSEQ multiplex PCR reads through MiXCR, listing each CDR3 protein once. The data contain fewer than 350,000 distinct CDR3 sequences, roughly 85% of them seen just once; the ten biggest clones take up approximately 0.2%. To note about this clonotype: Its antigen is not identified.

Germline CDR1 and CDR2: LGHNA and YSLEER. V lost 4 bases to trimming and J lost 5 bases, with 21 bases between them. The CDR3 is made up of 17 amino acids. Sequencing targeted TCR beta in T cells from blood (CD8+ and CD4+). TEMRA cells were enriched by FACS, and CD4+ and CD8+ T cells were negatively isolated. General study results and limits: It was acknowledged by the study that relatively few individuals were included in its TCR sequencing and HLA analysis.

The V gene is TRBV4-3, the J gene TRBJ2-1, with D perhaps matching TRBD2 (7 bases). The sample was CD8+ T cells from PBMCs. The clonotype was recovered from a human donor with multiple sclerosis. The CDR3 nucleotides are TGCGCCAGCAGCCGAGAGGGCGGGGAGGGGGATCACAATGAGCAGTTCTTC. Its protein is CASSREGGEGDHNEQFF.